Below are 4 T cell receptor beta chains sequenced from a single sample in a study of T cells expressing NK-cell markers. After re-calling the 5' RACE reads, TCRdb lists one entry per CDR3 protein, DNA absent. The table for this sample gives a few hundred thousand distinct CDR3 sequences. Sequenced: blood T cells: a sorted CD56 or NKG2C T cell subset, CD4+ or CD8+ T cells, or bulk PBMC T cells (not recorded which). The receptor set was obtained from a man younger than 30 in good health.

This rearrangement joins TRBV6-1 to TRBJ1-6; TCRdb returns TRBD1, unconfirmable since there is no DNA. The CDR3 covers 13 residues. From germline, CDR1 is MNHNS and CDR2 SASEGT. CDR3 amino acids: CASSVQGVSPLHF.

The chain has TRBV11-2 and TRBJ2-3; the D gene TCRdb calls, TRBD1, cannot be checked with no DNA. The CDR3 is 17 amino acids. CDR1 and CDR2 from the germline V gene are SGHAT and FQNNGV. The CDR3 sequence is CASSLEGRVPSTDTQYF.

The chain recombines TRBV24-1 with TRBJ1-1. Germline assignment: CDR1 KGHDR and CDR2 SFDVKD. This CDR3 is built from 15 residues. The CDR3 loop reads CATSVSVSLGTEAFF.

The chain is built from TRBV4-2 and TRBJ2-2; TCRdb gives TRBD1 as the D gene, but with no DNA this cannot be confirmed. The CDR3 contains 16 residues. CDR1 and CDR2 from the germline V gene are LGHNA and YNFKEQ. The CDR3 region is CASSQPDPFGDGELFF.